Each of the 5 T cell receptor beta chains below was sequenced from the same sample in a study of cytomegalovirus exposure and HLA in healthy donors. The PCR was carried out with 60 Vbeta primers and 13 Jbeta primers. The data were produced by immunoSEQ multiplex PCR, yet TCRdb's version contains in-frame clones alone and is incomplete. This sample has 100,000 to 150,000 clones, with around four fifths found just once. The specimen was PBMCs. These receptors originate from a man aged 55 to 70 in good health and CMV-seropositive.

The DNA of the CDR3 is TGTGCCAGCATTGACCCAACAGGGGCCGGAAACACCATATATTTT. Translation: CASIDPTGAGNTIYF. The chain is built from TRBV6-5 and TRBJ1-3; 7 bases map to TRBD1. There are 15 residues in the CDR3. Trimming took 7 bases from V and 4 from J; bases not matched to a gene: 10. Germline CDR1 and CDR2: MNHEY and SVGAGI.

The V call is TRBV18, the J call TRBJ2-5; TRBD2 agrees at 9 bases. Germline V lookup: CDR1 KGHSH, CDR2 LQKENI. This CDR3 is 16 amino acids long. V lost 5 bases and J lost 5; bases outside the gene matches: 12. In DNA, the CDR3 is TGTGCCAGCTCATCTCCGACCGGGACTAGCAGGGAGACCCAGTACTTC. Translation: CASSSPTGTSRETQYF.

J is TRBJ1-1 and V is TRBV6-1; D ambiguous. The CDR3 length is 13 residues. CDR1 is MNHNS, CDR2 SASEGT, per germline. V gave up 4 bases and J gave up 1 base, with 7 bases separating them. In DNA form, the CDR3 reads TGTGCCAGCAGTGTCAATTGGAACACTGAAGCTTTCTTT. It is translated as CASSVNWNTEAFF.

The J gene is TRBJ1-3, the V gene TRBV7-9; TRBD1 agrees at 8 bases. V shed 5 bases and J 0 bases; nucleotides not matched to a gene: 9. The germline gives CDR1 SEHNR, CDR2 FQNEAQ (reference sequence). The CDR3 length is 17 residues. The CDR3 loop reads CASSRGDRSSSGNTIYF. CDR3 nucleotide sequence: TGTGCCAGCAGCAGAGGGGACAGGTCGAGCTCTGGAAACACCATATATTTT.

The table lists this clone with a count of one. This chain joins TRBV7-6 and TRBJ2-4, with 8 bases identical to TRBD1. Germline CDR1 SGHVS, CDR2 FNYEAQ. The V and J ends lost 4 bases and 5 bases, in that order; junction bases with no gene match: 4. The CDR3 has 14 residues. For the CDR3, the DNA is TGTGCCAGCAGCTCCGGACAGGGACAAAACATTCAGTACTTC. Encoded protein: CASSSGQGQNIQYF.